One sample yielded the 5 T cell receptor beta chains listed below, sequenced in a study of T cell changes during pregnancy in multiple sclerosis. The method was immunoSEQ multiplex PCR; TCRdb's version includes in-frame clones alone and lacks a portion of them. The sample carries more than 65,000 clones, 80% to 95% recorded once. Source: CD4+ T cells from peripheral blood mononuclear cells, taken before pregnancy. The origin of the receptors is a female donor with multiple sclerosis, enrolled in a pregnancy study.

The chain uses TRBV5-1 and TRBJ1-2; D is ambiguous. This CDR3 region has 14 residues. Germline V lookup: CDR1 SGHRS, CDR2 YFSETQ. V lost 4 bases to trimming and J lost 0 bases, with 10 bases between them. CDR3 protein: CASSGTVANYGYTF. The CDR3 coding sequence is TGCGCCAGCAGCGGTACAGTAGCTAACTATGGCTACACCTTC.

The rearrangement uses TRBV19 and TRBJ2-2; 7 nucleotides agree with TRBD2. Germline values: CDR1 LNHDA, CDR2 SQIVND (reference sequence). This CDR3 comprises 17 residues. Unmatched junction bases numbered 5, after V lost 1 base and J lost 0 bases. CDR3 bases: TGTGCCAGTAGTATAGGTTCGGGGGGAGCGAACACCGGGGAGCTGTTTTTT. It specifies CASSIGSGGANTGELFF. Combining the CDR3 with reference TRBV19 and TRBJ2-2 gives the whole variable domain DGGITQSPKYLFRKEGQNVTLSCEQNLNHDAMYWYRQDPGQGLRLIYYSQIVNDFQKGDIAEGYSVSREKKESFPLTVTSAQKNPTAFYLCASSIGSGGANTGELFFGEGSRLTVL.

This chain connects TRBV6-1 to TRBJ1-1; TRBD1 agrees at 9 bases. J was trimmed by 4 bases and V by 4 bases; bases with no gene match: 1. The germline gives CDR1 MNHNS, CDR2 SASEGT. The CDR3 covers 13 residues. The CDR3 reads CASSGDRATEAFF. In nucleotides, the CDR3 is TGTGCCAGCAGTGGGGACAGGGCCACTGAAGCTTTCTTT.

This clone appeared a single time. The chain recombines TRBV27 with TRBJ1-1, with 8 bases that match TRBD1. The CDR3 covers 16 residues. J lost 0 bases, V lost 8 bases, and 11 bases had no gene match. Germline V gives CDR1 MNHEY, CDR2 SMNVEV (reference sequence). The CDR3 loop is CASSFDRGAMNTEAFF. CDR3 bases: TGTGCCAGCTCCTTTGACAGGGGTGCCATGAACACTGAAGCTTTCTTT.

The chain is built from TRBV10-2 and TRBJ1-1; D unclear. The CDR3 consists of 17 residues. The V end was cut by 4 bases, the J end by 0 bases, with 18 bases between. Germline V gene sequence: CDR1 WSHSY, CDR2 SAAADI. This CDR3 is CASSGPAAAQLNTEAFF. CDR3 sequence (DNA): TGCGCCAGCAGTGGACCCGCGGCCGCTCAACTGAACACTGAAGCTTTCTTT.